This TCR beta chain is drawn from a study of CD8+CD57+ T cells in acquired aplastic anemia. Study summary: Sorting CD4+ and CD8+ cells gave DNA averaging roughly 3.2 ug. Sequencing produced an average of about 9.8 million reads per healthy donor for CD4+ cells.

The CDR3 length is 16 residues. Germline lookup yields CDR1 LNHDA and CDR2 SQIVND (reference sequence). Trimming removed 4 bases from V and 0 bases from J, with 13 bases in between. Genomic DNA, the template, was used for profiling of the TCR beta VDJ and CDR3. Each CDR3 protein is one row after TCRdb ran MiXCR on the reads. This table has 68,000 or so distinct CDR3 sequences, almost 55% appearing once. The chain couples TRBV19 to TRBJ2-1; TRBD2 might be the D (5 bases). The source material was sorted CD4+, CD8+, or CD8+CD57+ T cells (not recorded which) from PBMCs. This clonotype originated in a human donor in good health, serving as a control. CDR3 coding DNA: TGTGCCAGTAGTAGTCGGGGTCCTAGCTCCTACAATGAGCAGTTCTTC. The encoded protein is CASSSRGPSSYNEQFF.